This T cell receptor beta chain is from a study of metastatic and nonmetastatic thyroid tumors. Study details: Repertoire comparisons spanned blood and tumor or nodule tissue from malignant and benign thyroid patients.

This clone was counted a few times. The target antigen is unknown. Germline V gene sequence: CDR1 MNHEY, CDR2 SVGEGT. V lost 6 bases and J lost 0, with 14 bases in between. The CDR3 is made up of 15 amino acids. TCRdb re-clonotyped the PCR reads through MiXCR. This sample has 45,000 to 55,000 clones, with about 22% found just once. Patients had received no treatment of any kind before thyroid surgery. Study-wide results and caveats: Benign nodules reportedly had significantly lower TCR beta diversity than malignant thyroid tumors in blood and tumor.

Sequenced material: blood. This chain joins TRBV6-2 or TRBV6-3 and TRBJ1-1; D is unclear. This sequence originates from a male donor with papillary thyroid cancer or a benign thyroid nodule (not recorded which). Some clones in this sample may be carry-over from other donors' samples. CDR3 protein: CASSSRAHMNTEAFF. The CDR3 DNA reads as TGTGCCAGCAGCTCTCGGGCGCACATGAACACTGAAGCTTTCTTT.